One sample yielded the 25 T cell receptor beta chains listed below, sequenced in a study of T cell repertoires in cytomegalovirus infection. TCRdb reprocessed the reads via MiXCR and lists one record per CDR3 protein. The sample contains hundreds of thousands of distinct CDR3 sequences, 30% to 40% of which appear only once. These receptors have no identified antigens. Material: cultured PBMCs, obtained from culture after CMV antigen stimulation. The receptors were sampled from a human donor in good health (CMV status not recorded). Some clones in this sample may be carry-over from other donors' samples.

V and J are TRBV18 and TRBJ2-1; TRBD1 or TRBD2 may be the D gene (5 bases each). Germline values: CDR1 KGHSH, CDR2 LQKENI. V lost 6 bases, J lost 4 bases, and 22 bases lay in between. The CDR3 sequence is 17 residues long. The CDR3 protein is CASSLSRGLGEYNEQFF. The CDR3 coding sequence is TGTGCCAGCTCTCTTTCGAGAGGGCTGGGGGAATACAATGAGCAGTTCTTC. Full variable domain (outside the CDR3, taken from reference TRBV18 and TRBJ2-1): NAGVMQNPRHLVRRRGQEARLRCSPMKGHSHVYWYRQLPEEGLKFMVYLQKENIIDESGMPKERFSAEFPKEGPSILRIQQVVRGDSAAYFCASSLSRGLGEYNEQFFGPGTRLTVL.

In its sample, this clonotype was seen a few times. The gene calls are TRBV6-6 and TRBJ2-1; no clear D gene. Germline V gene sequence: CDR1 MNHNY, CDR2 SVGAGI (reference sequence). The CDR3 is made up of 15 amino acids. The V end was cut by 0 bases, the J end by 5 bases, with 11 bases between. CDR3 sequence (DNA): TGTGCCAGCAGTTACTCCGGGTTGGATAACAATGAGCAGTTCTTC. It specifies CASSYSGLDNNEQFF.

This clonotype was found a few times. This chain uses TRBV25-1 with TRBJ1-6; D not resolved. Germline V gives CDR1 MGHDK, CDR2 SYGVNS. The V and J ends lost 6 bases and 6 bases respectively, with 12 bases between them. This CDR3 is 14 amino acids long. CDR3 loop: CASRGLAANSPLHF. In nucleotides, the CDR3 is TGTGCCAGCAGAGGATTGGCAGCTAATTCACCCCTCCACTTT.

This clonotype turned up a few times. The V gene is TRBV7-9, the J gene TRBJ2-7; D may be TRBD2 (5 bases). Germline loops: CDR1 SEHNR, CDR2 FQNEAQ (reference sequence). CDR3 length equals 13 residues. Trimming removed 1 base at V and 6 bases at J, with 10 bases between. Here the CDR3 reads CASSLVNSAEQYV. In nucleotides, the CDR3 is TGTGCCAGCAGCTTAGTGAATAGCGCCGAGCAGTACGTC.

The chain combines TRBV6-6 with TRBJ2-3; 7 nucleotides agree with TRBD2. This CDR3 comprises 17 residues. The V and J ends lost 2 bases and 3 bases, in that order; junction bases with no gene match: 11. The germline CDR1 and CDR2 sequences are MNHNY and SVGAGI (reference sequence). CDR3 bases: TGTGCCAGCAGTTACCTCCCGGGGCTAGCGGAAACAGATACGCAGTATTTT. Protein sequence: CASSYLPGLAETDTQYF.

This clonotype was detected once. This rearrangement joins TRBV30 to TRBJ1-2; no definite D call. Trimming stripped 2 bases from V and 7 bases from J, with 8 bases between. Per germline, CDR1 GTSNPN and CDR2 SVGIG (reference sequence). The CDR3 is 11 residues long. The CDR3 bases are TGTGCCTGGAGTAATGGTGGTGGCTACACCTTC. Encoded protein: CAWSNGGGYTF.

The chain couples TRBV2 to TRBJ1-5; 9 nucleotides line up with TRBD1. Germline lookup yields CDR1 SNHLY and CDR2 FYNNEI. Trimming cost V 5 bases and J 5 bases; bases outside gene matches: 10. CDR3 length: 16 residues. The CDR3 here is CASSPPDRGTYQPQHF. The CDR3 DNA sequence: TGTGCCAGCAGTCCACCTGACAGGGGGACGTATCAGCCCCAGCATTTT.

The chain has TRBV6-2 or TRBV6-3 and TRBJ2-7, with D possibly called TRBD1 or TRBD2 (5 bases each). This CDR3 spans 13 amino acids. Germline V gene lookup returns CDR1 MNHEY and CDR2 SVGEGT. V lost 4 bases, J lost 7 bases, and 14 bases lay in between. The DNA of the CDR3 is TGTGCCAGCAGTTTCCCCGGGACCGCAGAGCAGTACGTC. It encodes CASSFPGTAEQYV.

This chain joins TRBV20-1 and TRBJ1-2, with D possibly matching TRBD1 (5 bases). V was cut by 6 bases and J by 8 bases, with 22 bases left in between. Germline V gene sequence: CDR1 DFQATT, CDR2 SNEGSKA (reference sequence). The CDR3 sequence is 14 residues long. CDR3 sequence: CSARWEGRSKGYTF. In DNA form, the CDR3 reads TGCAGTGCACGCTGGGAGGGGCGTTCGAAGGGCTACACCTTC.

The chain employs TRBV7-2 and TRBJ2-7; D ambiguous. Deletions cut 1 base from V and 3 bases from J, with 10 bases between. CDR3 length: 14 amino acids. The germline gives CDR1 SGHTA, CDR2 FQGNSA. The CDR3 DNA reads TGTGCCAGCAGCTTAGGGGGATTGAGCTACGAGCAGTACGTC. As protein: CASSLGGLSYEQYV.

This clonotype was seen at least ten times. CDR3 residues: CASSIGRLAAYNEQFF. DNA of the CDR3: TGTGCCAGTAGTATAGGTAGACTAGCGGCCTACAATGAGCAGTTCTTC. The rearrangement joins TRBV19 to TRBJ2-1; 9 positions match TRBD2. The V gene end was trimmed by 1 base and the J gene end by 2 bases; junction bases not matched to a gene: 3. CDR1 and CDR2 from the germline V gene are LNHDA and SQIVND (reference sequence). The CDR3 spans 16 residues.

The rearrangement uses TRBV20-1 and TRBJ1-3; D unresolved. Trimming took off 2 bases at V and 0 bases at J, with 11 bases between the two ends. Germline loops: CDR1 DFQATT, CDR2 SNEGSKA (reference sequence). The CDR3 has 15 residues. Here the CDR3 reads CSARPTPRSGNTIYF. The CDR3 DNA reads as TGCAGTGCTAGACCAACTCCTCGCTCTGGAAACACCATATATTTT.

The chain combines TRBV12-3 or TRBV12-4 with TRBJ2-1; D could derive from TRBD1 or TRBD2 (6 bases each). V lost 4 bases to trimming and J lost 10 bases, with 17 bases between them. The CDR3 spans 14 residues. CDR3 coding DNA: TGTGCCAGCAGTTCCATTTCGGGGGCGCGAGAGCAGTTCTTC. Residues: CASSSISGAREQFF.

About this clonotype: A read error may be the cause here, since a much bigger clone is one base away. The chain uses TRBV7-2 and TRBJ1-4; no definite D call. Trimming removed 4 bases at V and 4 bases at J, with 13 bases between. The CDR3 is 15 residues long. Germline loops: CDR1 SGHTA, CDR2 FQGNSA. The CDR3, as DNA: TGTGCCAGCAGCTCGACGGGTTCAATTAATGAAAAACTGTTTTTT. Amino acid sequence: CASSSTGSINEKLFF.

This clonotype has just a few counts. CDR3 region: CASSSRLAGGSISDTQYF. As DNA, the CDR3 is TGTGCCAGCAGCTCTCGACTAGCGGGAGGTTCTATCTCTGATACGCAGTATTTT. V is TRBV11-1 and J is TRBJ2-3; 13 bases line up with TRBD2. The ends lost 4 bases at V and 6 bases at J; junction bases unmatched: 13. This CDR3 has 18 amino acids. Germline V gene data show CDR1 as SGHAT and CDR2 as FQDESV (reference sequence).

As DNA, the CDR3 is TGTGCCAGCAGCTTCCCCGCCGGTGGTAGCACAGCCGGGGAGCTGTTTTTT. Translating gives CASSFPAGGSTAGELFF. J is TRBJ2-2 and V is TRBV11-2; D not resolved. V was shortened by 3 bases and J by 6 bases, with 20 bases between the two germline ends. CDR1 and CDR2 (germline): SGHAT, FQNNGV. This CDR3 has 17 amino acids.

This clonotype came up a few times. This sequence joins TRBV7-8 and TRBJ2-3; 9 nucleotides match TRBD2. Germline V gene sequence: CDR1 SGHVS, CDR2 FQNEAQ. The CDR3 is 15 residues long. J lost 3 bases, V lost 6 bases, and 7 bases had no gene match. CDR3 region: CASRRLAELTDTQYF. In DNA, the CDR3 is TGTGCCAGCAGACGACTAGCGGAGCTTACAGATACGCAGTATTTT.

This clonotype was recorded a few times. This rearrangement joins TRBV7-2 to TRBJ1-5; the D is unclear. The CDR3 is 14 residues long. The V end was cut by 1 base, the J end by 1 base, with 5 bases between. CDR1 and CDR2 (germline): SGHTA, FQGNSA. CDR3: CASSLEQSNQPQHF. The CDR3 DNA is TGTGCCAGCAGCTTAGAACAAAGCAATCAGCCCCAGCATTTT.

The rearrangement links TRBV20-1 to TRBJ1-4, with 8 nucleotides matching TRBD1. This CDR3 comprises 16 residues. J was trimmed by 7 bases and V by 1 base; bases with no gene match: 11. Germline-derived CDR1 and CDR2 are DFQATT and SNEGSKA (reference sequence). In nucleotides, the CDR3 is TGCAGTGCTAGAGGTGGGACAGGCCTACTTGGTGAAAAACTGTTTTTT. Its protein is CSARGGTGLLGEKLFF.

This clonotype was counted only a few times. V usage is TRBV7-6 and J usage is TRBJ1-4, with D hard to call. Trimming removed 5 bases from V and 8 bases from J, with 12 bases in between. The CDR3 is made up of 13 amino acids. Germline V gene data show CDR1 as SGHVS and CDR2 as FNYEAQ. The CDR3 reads CASSHRTREKLFF. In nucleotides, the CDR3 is TGTGCCAGCAGCCACCGGACTAGGGAAAAACTGTTTTTT.

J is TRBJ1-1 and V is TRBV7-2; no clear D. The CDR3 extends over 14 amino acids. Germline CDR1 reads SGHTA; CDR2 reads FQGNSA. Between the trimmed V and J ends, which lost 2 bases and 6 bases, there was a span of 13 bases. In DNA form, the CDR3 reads TGTGCCAGCAGCTTATTCTGGAACAGTGCTGAAGCTTTCTTT. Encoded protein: CASSLFWNSAEAFF.

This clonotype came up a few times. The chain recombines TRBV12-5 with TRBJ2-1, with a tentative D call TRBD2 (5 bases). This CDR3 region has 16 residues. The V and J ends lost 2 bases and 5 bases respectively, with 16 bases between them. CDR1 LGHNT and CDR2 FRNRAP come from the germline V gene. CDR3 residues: CASGLISANLHNEQFF. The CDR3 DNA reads TGTGCTAGTGGTTTGATTAGCGCCAATTTACACAATGAGCAGTTCTTC.

The DNA for the CDR3 is TGTGCCAGCAGCCCGATTGGACTAAGCACAGATACGCAGTATTTT. Amino acid sequence: CASSPIGLSTDTQYF. V gene TRBV6-2 or TRBV6-3 combines with J gene TRBJ2-3, with D tentatively TRBD2 (6 bases). The CDR3 runs to 15 residues. The germline CDR1 and CDR2 sequences are MNHEY and SVGEGT. Trimming removed 6 bases from V and 0 bases from J, with 13 bases in between.

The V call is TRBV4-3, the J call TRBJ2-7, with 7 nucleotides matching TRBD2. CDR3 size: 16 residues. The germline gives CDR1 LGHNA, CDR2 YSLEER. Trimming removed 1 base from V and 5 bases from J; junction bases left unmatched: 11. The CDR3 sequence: CASSQGYETSYHEQYF. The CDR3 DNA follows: TGCGCCAGCAGCCAAGGGTATGAGACTAGCTACCACGAGCAGTACTTC.

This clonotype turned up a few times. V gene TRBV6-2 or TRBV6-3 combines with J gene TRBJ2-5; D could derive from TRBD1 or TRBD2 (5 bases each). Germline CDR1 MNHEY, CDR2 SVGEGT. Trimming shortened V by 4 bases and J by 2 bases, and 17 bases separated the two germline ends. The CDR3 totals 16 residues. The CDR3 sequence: CASSFDSGTYQETQYF. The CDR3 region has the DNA TGTGCCAGCAGTTTTGACTCCGGGACGTATCAAGAGACCCAGTACTTC.